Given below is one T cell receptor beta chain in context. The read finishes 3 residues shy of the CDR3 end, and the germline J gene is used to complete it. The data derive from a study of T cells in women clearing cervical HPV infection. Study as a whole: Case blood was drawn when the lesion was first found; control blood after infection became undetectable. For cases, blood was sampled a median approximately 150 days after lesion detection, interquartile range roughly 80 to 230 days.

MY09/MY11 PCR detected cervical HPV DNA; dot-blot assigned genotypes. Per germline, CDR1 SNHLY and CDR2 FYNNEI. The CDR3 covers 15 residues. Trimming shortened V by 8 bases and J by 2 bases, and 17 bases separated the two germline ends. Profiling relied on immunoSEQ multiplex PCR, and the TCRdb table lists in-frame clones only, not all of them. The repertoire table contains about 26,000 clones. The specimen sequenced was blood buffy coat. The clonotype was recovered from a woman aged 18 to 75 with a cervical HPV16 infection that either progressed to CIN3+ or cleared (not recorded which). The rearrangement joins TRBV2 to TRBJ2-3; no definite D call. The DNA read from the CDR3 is TGTGCCAGCCACGAGCAGGATTTTCTCACAGATACG. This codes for CASHEQDFLTDT. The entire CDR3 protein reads CASHEQDFLTDTQYF.